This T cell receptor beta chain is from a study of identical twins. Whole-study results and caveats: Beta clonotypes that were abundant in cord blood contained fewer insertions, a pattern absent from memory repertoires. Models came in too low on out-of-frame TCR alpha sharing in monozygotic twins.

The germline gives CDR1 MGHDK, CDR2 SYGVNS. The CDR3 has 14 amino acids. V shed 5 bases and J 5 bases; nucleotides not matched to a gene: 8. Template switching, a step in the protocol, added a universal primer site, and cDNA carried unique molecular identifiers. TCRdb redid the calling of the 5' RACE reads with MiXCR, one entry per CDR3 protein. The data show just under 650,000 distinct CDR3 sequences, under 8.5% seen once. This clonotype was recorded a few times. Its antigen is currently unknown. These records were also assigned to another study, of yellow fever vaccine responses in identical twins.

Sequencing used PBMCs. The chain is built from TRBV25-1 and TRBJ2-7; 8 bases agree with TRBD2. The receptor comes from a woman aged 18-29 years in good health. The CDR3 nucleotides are TGTGCCAGCAGTACCCACGGGGGGGAGGACGAGCAGTACTTC. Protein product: CASSTHGGEDEQYF.